This T cell receptor beta chain was found in a study of regulatory T cells in long-lasting Graves disease. Study-wide results and limits: Newly diagnosed Graves' patients exceeded persistent ones in TCR diversity.

As for time point: newly diagnosed GD, antithyroid drugs for less than 3 months. PBMCs were the source of the RNA used for TCR sequencing. Graves' disease diagnosis relied on American Thyroid Association guidelines. For TCR beta, libraries came from iRepertoire HTBI primers and Arm-PCR of CDR3 regions. TCRdb used MiXCR to reprocess the multiplex PCR reads, holding one entry per CDR3 protein. The sample carries about 560,000 distinct CDR3 sequences, about 16% recorded once. This clonotype has just a few counts. Its antigen is as yet unknown. The sample also formed part of further work on T cells in Graves' hyperthyroidism and ophthalmopathy. That paper states: RT-PCR in the first round (using the HTBI primer set) targeted the TCR CDR3. In simple terms, a model built on 13 V-J features told ophthalmopathy apart from stable hyperthyroidism.

The receptor was derived from a young man with Graves disease. The sequencing used peripheral blood mononuclear cells (PBMCs), collected at new diagnosis, from a patient treated with antithyroid drugs.

The CDR3 loop is CASSEEDSPLHF. The CDR3 nucleotides are TGTGCCAGCAGTGAAGAAGATTCACCCCTCCACTTT. The V and J genes are TRBV28 and TRBJ1-6; D is unclear. The CDR3 runs to 12 residues. Germline values: CDR1 MDHEN, CDR2 SYDVKM. With 5 bases removed from V and 8 bases from J, the gap between germline ends came to 7 bases.